This T cell receptor (beta chain) is drawn from a study of OX40 agonist ivuxolimab in advanced cancers. Study in general: Patients were roughly 83% male with ages roughly 20 to 90, mean about 54.

Notes on the study in general: The 0.1-3.0 mg/kg partial responders had among the lowest clonal expansion.

Libraries were prepared by immunoSEQ multiplex PCR; TCRdb keeps only in-frame clonotypes and omits some of them. The table includes tens of thousands of clones, over 75% detected once. The CDR3 contains 14 residues. V lost 0 bases and J 2 bases, leaving 7 bases between the germline ends. Germline CDR1 and CDR2: GTSNPN and SVGIG (reference sequence). Notes on this clone: Its antigen is unidentified.

This chain connects TRBV30 to TRBJ2-2; D may be TRBD2 (6 bases). Sample: CD4+ or CD8+ T cells sorted from blood, taken in a trial of the OX40 agonist ivuxolimab. The TCR originated in an adult with an advanced solid tumor such as melanoma, head and neck, liver or kidney cancer. The CDR3 DNA reads TGTGCCTGGAGTGTGGGACTTAACACCGGGGAGCTGTTTTTT. This gives the protein CAWSVGLNTGELFF.